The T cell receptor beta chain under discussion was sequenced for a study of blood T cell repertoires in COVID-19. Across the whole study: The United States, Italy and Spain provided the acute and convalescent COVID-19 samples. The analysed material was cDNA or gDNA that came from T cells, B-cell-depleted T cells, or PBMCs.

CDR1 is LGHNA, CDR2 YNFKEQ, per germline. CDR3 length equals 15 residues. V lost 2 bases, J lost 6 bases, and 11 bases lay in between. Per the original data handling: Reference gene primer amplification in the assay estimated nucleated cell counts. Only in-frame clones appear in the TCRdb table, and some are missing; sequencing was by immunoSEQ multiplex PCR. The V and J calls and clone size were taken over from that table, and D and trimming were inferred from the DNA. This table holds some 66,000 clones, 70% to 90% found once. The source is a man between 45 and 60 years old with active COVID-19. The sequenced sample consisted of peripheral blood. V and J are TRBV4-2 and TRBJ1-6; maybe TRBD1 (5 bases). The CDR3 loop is CASSQPRQSNSPLHF. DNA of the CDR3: TGTGCCAGCAGCCAACCCAGACAGTCTAATTCACCCCTCCACTTT.